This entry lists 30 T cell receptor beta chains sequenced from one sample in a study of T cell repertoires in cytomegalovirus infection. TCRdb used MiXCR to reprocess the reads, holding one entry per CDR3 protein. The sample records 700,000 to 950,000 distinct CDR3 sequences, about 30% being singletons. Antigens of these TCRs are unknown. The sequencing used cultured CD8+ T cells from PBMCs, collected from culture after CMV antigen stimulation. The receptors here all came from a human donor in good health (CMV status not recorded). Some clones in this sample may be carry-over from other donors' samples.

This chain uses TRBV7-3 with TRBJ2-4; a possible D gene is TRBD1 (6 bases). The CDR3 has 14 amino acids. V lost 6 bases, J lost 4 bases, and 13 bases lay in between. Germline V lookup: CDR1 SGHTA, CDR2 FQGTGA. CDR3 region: CASSSGQQKNIQYF. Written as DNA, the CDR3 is TGTGCCAGCAGTTCAGGACAGCAGAAAAACATTCAGTACTTC.

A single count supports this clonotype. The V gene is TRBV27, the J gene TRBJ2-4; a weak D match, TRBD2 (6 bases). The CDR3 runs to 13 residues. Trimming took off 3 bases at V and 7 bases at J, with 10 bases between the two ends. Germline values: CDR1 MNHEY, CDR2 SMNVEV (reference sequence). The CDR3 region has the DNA TGTGCCAGCAGTTTGGGGGGTCTTAACATTCAGTACTTC. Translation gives CASSLGGLNIQYF.

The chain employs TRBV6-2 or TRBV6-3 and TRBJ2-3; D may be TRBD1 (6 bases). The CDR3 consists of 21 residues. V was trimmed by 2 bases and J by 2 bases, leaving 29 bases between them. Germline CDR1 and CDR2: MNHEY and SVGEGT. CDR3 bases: TGTGCCAGCAGTTACGGCGAGGGTCCGAGACAGGAATCCCGTTTCACAGATACGCAGTATTTT. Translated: CASSYGEGPRQESRFTDTQYF.

The CDR3 DNA reads TGTGCCAGCAGTTTGGGGGTACTCAATGAGCAGTTCTTC. Its translation: CASSLGVLNEQFF. The V call is TRBV27, the J call TRBJ2-1, with D perhaps TRBD1 or TRBD2 (5 bases each). V was pared by 3 bases and J by 6 bases, with 9 bases between. Per germline, CDR1 MNHEY and CDR2 SMNVEV (reference sequence). This CDR3 has 13 residues.

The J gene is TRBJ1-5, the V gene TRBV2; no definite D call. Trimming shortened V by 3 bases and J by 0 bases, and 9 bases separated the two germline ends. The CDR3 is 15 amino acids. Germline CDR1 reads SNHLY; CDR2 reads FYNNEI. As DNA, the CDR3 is TGTGCCAGCAGTGATGCCGGGTATAGCAATCAGCCCCAGCATTTT. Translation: CASSDAGYSNQPQHF.

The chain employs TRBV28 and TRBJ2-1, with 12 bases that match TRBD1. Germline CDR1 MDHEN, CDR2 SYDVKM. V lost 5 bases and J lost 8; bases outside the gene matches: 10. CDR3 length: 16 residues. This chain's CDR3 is CASSLTGTGGVDEQFF. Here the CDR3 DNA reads TGTGCCAGCAGTCTTACCGGGACAGGGGGCGTCGATGAGCAGTTCTTC.

The CDR3 region has the DNA TGTGCCAGCAGCCCTAGAAGCGAAAGCTCCTACGAGCAGTACGTC. This codes for CASSPRSESSYEQYV. V gene TRBV11-2 combines with J gene TRBJ2-7, with no clear D. Germline CDR1 and CDR2: SGHAT and FQNNGV. The CDR3 sequence is 15 residues long. V was cut by 5 bases and J by 0 bases, with 14 bases left in between.

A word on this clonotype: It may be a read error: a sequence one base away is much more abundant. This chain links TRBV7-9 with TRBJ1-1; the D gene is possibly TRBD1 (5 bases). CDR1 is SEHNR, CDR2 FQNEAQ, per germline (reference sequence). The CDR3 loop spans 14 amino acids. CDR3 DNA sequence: TGTACCAGCAGCCCCCCGACAGAAAACACTGAAGCTTTCTTT. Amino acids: CTSSPPTENTEAFF.

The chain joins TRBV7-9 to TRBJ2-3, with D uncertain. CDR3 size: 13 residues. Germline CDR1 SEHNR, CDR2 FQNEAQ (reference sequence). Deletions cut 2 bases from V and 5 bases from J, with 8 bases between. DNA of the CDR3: TGTGCCAGCAGCTTATCTCTGGAAGATACGCAGTATTTT. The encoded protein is CASSLSLEDTQYF.

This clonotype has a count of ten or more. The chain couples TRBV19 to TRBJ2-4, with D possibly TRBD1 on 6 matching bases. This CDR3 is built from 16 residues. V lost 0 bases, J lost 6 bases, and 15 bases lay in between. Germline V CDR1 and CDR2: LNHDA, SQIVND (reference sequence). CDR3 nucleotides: TGTGCCAGTAGTATAGATCAAACAGGGTGGACAAACATTCAGTACTTC. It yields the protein CASSIDQTGWTNIQYF.

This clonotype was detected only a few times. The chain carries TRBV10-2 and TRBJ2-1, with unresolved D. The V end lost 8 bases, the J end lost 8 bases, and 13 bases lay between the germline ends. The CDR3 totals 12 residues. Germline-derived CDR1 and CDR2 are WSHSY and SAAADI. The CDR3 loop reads CASFNPLDEQFF. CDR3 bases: TGCGCCAGCTTTAACCCACTCGATGAGCAGTTCTTC.

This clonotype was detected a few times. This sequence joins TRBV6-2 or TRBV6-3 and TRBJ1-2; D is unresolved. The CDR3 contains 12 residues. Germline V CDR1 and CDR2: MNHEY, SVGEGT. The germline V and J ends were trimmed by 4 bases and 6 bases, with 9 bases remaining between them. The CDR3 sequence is CASSLSADGYTF. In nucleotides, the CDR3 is TGTGCCAGCAGTTTGTCGGCAGATGGCTACACCTTC.

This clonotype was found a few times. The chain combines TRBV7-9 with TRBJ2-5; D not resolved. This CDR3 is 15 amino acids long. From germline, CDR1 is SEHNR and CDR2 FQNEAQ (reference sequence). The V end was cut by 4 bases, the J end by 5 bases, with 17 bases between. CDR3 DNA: TGTGCCAGCAGCTCCCCCCTCGCTCGTCCGGAGACCCAGTACTTC. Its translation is CASSSPLARPETQYF. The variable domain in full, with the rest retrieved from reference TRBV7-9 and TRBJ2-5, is DTGVSQNPRHKITKRGQNVTFRCDPISEHNRLYWYRQTLGQGPEFLTYFQNEAQLEKSRLLSDRFSAERPKGSFSTLEIQRTEQGDSAMYLCASSSPLARPETQYFGPGTRLLVL.

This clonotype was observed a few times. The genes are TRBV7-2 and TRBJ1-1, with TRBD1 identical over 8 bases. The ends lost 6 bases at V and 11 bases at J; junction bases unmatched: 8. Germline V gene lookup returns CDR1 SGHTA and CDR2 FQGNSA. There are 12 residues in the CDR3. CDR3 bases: TGTGCCAGCAGGACAGGGGTGGATGACGCTTTCTTT. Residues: CASRTGVDDAFF.

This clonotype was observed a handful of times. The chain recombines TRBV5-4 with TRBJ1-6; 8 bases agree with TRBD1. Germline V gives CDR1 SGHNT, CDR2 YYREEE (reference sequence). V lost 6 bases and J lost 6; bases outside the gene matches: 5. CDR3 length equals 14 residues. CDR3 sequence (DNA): TGTGCCAGCAATCTGGACAGGGCTAATTCACCCCTCCACTTT. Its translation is CASNLDRANSPLHF.

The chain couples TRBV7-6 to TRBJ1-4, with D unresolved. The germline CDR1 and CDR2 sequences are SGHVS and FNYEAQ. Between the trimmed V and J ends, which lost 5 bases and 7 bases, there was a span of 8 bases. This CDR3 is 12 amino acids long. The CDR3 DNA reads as TGTGCCAGCAGCAGGGAAGCTGAAAAACTGTTTTTT. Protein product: CASSREAEKLFF.

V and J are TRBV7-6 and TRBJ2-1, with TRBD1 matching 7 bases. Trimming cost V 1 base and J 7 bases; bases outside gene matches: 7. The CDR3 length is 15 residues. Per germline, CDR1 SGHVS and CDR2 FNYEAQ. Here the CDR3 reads CASSLEGGHWNEQFF. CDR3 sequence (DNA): TGTGCCAGCAGCTTAGAAGGGGGCCATTGGAATGAGCAGTTCTTC. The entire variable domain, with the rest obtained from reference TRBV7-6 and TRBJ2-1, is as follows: GAGVSQSPRYKVTKRGQDVALRCDPISGHVSLYWYRQALGQGPEFLTYFNYEAQQDKSGLPNDRFSAERPEGSISTLTIQRTEQRDSAMYRCASSLEGGHWNEQFFGPGTRLTVL.

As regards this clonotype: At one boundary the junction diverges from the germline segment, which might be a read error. In DNA form, the CDR3 reads TGCGCCAGCAGTACCCTTGGCGGGGGGTGGCGATTC. This encodes CASSTLGGGWRF. The J gene is TRBJ2-1, the V gene TRBV10-2, with 8 bases matching TRBD2. The CDR3 consists of 12 residues. CDR1 is WSHSY, CDR2 SAAADI, per germline.

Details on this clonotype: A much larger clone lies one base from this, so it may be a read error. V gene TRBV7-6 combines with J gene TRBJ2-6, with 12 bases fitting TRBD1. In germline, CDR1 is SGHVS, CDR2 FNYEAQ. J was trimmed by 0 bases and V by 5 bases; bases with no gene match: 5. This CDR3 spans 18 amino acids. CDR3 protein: CASSLGTGGSSGANVLTF. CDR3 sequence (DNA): TGTGCCAGCAGCCTGGGGACAGGGGGCAGCTCTGGGGCCAACGTCCTGACTTTC.

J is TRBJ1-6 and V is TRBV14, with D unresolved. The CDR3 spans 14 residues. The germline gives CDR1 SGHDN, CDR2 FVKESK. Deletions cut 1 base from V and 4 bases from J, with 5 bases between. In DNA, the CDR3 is TGTGCCAGCAGCCAAGGGGAGTATAATTCACCCCTCCACTTT. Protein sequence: CASSQGEYNSPLHF.

CDR3 sequence reads: CSARALDRGDTGELFF. Here the CDR3 DNA reads TGCAGTGCTAGAGCCCTGGACAGGGGGGACACCGGGGAGCTGTTTTTT. The rearrangement uses TRBV20-1 and TRBJ2-2; 10 bases map to TRBD1. After removal of 1 base from V and 3 bases from J, the junction contained 5 bases not matched to a gene. The CDR3 extends over 16 amino acids. Germline V gives CDR1 DFQATT, CDR2 SNEGSKA (reference sequence).

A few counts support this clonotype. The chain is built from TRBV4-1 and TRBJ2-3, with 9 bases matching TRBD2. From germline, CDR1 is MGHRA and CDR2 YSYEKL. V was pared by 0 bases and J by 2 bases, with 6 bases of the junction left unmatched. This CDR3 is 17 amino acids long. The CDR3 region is CASSQEAASGNTDTQYF. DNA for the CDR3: TGCGCCAGCAGCCAAGAGGCCGCTAGCGGGAACACAGATACGCAGTATTTT.

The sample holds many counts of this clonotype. As DNA, the CDR3 is TGTGCCAGCAGCTTAGCCCAGGCGGGACTAGCGGGGGAGAGAGAGACCCAGTACTTC. It is translated as CASSLAQAGLAGERETQYF. The V gene is TRBV7-6, the J gene TRBJ2-5; 14 bases match TRBD2. The V and J ends lost 0 bases and 4 bases, in that order; junction bases with no gene match: 10. Germline V lookup: CDR1 SGHVS, CDR2 FNYEAQ. The CDR3 loop spans 19 amino acids.

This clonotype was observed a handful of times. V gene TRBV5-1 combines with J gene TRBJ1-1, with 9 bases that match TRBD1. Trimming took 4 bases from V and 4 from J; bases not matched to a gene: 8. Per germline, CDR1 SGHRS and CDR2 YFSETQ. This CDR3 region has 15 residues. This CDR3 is CASSEPGTGSTEAFF. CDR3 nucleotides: TGCGCCAGCAGCGAGCCCGGGACAGGGTCCACTGAAGCTTTCTTT.

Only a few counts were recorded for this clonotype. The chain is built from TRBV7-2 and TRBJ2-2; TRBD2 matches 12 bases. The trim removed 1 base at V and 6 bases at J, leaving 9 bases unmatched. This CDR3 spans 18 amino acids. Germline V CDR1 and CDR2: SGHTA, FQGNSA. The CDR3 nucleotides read TGTGCCAGCAGCTTAGTCCTCGGACTAGCGGGGCCGGCCGGGGAGCTGTTTTTT. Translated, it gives CASSLVLGLAGPAGELFF.

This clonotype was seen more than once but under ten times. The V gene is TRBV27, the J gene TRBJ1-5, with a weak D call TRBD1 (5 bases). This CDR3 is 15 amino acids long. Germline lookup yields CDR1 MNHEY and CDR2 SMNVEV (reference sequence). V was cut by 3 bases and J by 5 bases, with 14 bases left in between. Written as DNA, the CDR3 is TGTGCCAGCAGTTTTGGGGGGGAAGGGGATCAGCCCCAGCATTTT. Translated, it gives CASSFGGEGDQPQHF.

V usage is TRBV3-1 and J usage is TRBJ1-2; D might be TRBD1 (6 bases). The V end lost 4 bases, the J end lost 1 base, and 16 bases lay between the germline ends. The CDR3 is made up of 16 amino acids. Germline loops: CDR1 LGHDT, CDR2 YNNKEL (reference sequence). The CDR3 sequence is CASSPGTRKINYGYTF. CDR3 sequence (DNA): TGTGCCAGCAGCCCTGGGACAAGAAAAATTAACTATGGCTACACCTTC.

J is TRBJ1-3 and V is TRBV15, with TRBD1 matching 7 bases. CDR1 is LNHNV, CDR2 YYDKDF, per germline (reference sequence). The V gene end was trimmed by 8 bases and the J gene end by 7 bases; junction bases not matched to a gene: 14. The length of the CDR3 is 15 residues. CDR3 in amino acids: CATPPRGQCSNTIYF. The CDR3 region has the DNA TGTGCCACCCCACCGAGGGGACAGTGCTCGAACACCATATATTTT. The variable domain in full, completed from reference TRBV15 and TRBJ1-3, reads DAMVIQNPRYQVTQFGKPVTLSCSQTLNHNVMYWYQQKSSQAPKLLFHYYDKDFNNEADTPDNFQSRRPNTSFCFLDIRSPGLGDTAMYLCATPPRGQCSNTIYFGEGSWLTVV.

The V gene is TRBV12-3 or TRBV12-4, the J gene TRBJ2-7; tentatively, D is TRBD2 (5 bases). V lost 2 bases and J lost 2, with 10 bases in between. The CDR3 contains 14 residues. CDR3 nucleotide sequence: TGTGCCAGCAGTTTAAGAGGGTATACCTACGAGCAGTACTTC. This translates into CASSLRGYTYEQYF.

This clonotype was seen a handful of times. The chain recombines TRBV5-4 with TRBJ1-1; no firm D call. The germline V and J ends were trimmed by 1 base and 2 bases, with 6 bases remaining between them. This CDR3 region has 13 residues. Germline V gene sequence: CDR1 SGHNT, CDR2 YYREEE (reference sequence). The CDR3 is CASSLKKNTEAFF. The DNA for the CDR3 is TGTGCCAGCAGCTTGAAGAAAAACACTGAAGCTTTCTTT. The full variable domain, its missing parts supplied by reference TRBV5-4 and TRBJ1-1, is ETGVTQSPTHLIKTRGQQVTLRCSSQSGHNTVSWYQQALGQGPQFIFQYYREEENGRGNFPPRFSGLQFPNYSSELNVNALELDDSALYLCASSLKKNTEAFFGQGTRLTVV.